The subject of this entry is one T cell receptor (beta chain). CDR3 length: 13 residues. V was clipped by 3 bases and J by 6 bases, with 12 bases between them. Looked up from germline, CDR1 is ENHRY and CDR2 is SYGVKD. By quantitative 5'-RACE with molecular barcodes, the TCR beta libraries were made. Each CDR3 protein gets one entry after TCRdb re-called the 5' RACE reads with MiXCR. This sample has hundreds of thousands of distinct CDR3 sequences, with more than 25% found just once. This entry belongs to a study of CD8 T cells in ankylosing spondylitis. The clonotype comes from a male donor with ankylosing spondylitis or in good health (not recorded which). The chain joins TRBV10-3 to TRBJ2-7; D unclear. The material sequenced was blood, either unsorted or a sorted T cell fraction (not recorded which). The CDR3 bases are TGTGCCATCAGTGACGGGCCCAACCCCGAGCAGTACTTC. Translated, it gives CAISDGPNPEQYF.